This T cell receptor beta chain originates from a study of TIL therapy for anti-PD-1-resistant metastatic lung cancer. Time point noted: pre-treatment sample, taken before nivolumab and TIL therapy. Pleural nodules or supraclavicular lymph nodes made up most of the excised metastases sampled. Germline CDR1 MNHNY, CDR2 SVGAGI (reference sequence). The CDR3 runs to 15 residues. V was clipped by 6 bases and J by 4 bases; unmatched bases: 9. The libraries were made with immunoSEQ v3. Here immunoSEQ multiplex PCR was the method, and the copy in TCRdb shows in-frame clones only, minus some. The sample consists of roughly 92,000 clones, 65% of them appearing once.

This receptor was identified in a person aged 25 to 79 with non-small cell lung cancer. This specimen consisted of tumor tissue, obtained at baseline. This sequence joins TRBV6-6 and TRBJ2-5; 9 bases line up with TRBD1. As DNA, the CDR3 is TGTGCCAGCAGAAATAGACAGGGGGTTGGAGAGACCCAGTACTTC. It specifies CASRNRQGVGETQYF.